A selection of T cell receptor beta chains follows, all from one sample in a study of T-cell reconstitution after alpha-beta-depleted transplantation in children. TCRdb analysed the PCR reads with MiXCR anew, one entry per CDR3 protein. The data contain hundreds of thousands of distinct CDR3 sequences, about a sixth of them singletons. Sequences were derived from PBMCs from the stem cell graft donor, sampled from the stem cell graft. The source is a human donor who donated a stem cell graft to a child with acute lymphoblastic leukemia. The CDR3 runs from the conserved cysteine through the conserved F or W. D genes are given only for firm matches. The listing skips clone size in some rows; elsewhere it reads once, few, many or a size class.

V: TRBV7-9
length: 14
D: -
J: TRBJ1-3
size: few
CDR3: CASPEMYSGNTIYF
DNA: TGTGCCAGCCCGGAGATGTACTCTGGAAACACCATATATTTT

V: TRBV5-1
length: 19
D: TRBD1
J: TRBJ2-6
size: few
CDR3: CASSLDRVALSSGANVLTF
DNA: TGCGCCAGCAGCCTCGACAGGGTGGCCCTATCCTCTGGGGCCAACGTCCTGACTTTC

V: TRBV29-1
length: 14
D: -
J: TRBJ2-7
size: few
CDR3: CSVYTGQPRGEQYF
DNA: TGCAGCGTCTACACCGGACAGCCGAGGGGCGAGCAGTACTTC

V: TRBV2
length: 18
D: TRBD1
J: TRBJ1-6
size: -
CDR3: CASSEGDRDPSRDSPLHF
DNA: TGTGCCAGCAGTGAAGGGGACAGGGACCCGAGCAGAGATTCACCCCTCCACTTT

V: TRBV20-1
length: 14
D: TRBD1
J: TRBJ1-4
size: -
CDR3: CSANQGATNEKLFF
DNA: TGCAGTGCAAATCAGGGGGCAACTAATGAAAAACTGTTTTTT

V: TRBV7-9
length: 16
D: TRBD2
J: TRBJ2-1
size: -
CDR3: CASSPGTSGAYNEQFF
DNA: TGTGCCAGCAGCCCCGGGACTAGCGGTGCCTACAATGAGCAGTTCTTC

V: TRBV7-2
length: 13
D: -
J: TRBJ2-5
size: -
CDR3: CASSLGMGETQYF
DNA: TGTGCCAGCAGCTTAGGAATGGGGGAGACCCAGTACTTC

V: TRBV3-1
length: 11
D: -
J: TRBJ2-3
size: few
CDR3: CAIFVTDTQYF
DNA: TGTGCCATCTTTGTCACAGATACGCAGTATTTT

V: TRBV5-6
length: 16
D: TRBD2
J: TRBJ2-7
size: few
CDR3: CASSLISGRASYEQYF
DNA: TGTGCCAGCAGCTTGATTAGCGGGAGGGCCTCCTACGAGCAGTACTTC

V: TRBV7-9
length: 15
D: -
J: TRBJ2-7
size: -
CDR3: CASSSHRVTNYEQYF
DNA: TGTGCCAGCAGCTCCCACAGGGTAACGAACTACGAGCAGTACTTC

V: TRBV27
length: 17
D: TRBD2
J: TRBJ2-1
size: -
CDR3: CASSTGTSQLSYNEQFF
DNA: TGTGCCAGCAGCACCGGGACTAGCCAATTATCCTACAATGAGCAGTTCTTC

V: TRBV10-2
length: 14
D: -
J: TRBJ2-3
size: -
CDR3: CASSESRTLSTQYF
DNA: TGCGCCAGCAGTGAGTCCCGGACGTTGAGTACGCAGTATTTT

V: TRBV24-1
length: 13
D: -
J: TRBJ2-1
size: few
CDR3: CATSASLYNEQFF
DNA: TGTGCCACCAGTGCGTCCCTTTACAATGAGCAGTTCTTC

V: TRBV12-3/TRBV12-4
length: 14
D: -
J: TRBJ1-4
size: -
CDR3: CASTLRRGDEKLFF
DNA: TGTGCCAGCACCCTCCGCAGGGGCGATGAAAAACTGTTTTTT

V: TRBV30
length: 13
D: -
J: TRBJ1-1
size: -
CDR3: CAWSVWGAGEAFF
DNA: TGTGCCTGGAGTGTTTGGGGCGCGGGGGAAGCTTTCTTT

V: TRBV6-5
length: 15
D: -
J: TRBJ2-3
size: -
CDR3: CASSYSTGARDTQYF
DNA: TGTGCCAGCAGTTACTCGACTGGGGCGCGAGATACGCAGTATTTT